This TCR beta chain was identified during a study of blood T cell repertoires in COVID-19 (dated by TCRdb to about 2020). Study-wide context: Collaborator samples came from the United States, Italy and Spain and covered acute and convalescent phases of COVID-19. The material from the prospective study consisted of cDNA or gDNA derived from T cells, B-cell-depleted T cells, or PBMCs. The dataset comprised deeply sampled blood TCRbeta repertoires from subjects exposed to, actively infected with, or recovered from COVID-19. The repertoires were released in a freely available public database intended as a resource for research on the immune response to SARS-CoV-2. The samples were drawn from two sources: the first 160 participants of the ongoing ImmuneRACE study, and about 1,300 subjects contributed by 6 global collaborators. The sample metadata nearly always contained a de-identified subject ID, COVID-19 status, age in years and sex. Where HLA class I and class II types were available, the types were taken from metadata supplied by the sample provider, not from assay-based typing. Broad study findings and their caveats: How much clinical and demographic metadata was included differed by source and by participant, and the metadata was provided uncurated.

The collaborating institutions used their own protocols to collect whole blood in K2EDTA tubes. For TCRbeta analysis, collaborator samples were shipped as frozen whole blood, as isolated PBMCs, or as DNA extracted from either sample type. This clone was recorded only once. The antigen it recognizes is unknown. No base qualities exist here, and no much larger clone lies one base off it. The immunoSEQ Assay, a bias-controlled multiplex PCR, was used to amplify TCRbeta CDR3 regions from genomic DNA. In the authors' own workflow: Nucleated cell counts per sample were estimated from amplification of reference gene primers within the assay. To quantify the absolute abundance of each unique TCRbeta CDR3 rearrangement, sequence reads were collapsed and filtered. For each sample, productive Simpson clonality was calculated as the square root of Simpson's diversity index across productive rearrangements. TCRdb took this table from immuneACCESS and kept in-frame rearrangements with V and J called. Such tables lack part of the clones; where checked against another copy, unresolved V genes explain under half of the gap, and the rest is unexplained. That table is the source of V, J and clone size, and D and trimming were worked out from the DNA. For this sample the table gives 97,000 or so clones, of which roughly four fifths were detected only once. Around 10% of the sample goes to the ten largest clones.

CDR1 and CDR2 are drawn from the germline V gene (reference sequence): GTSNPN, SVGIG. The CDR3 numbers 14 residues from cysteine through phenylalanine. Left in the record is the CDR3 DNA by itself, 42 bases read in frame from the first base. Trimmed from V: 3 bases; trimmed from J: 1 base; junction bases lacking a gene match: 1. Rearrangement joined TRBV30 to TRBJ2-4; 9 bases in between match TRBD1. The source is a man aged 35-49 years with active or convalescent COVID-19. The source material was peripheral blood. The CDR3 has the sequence CAWRGTGAKNIQYF. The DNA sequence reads TGTGCCTGGAGAGGGACAGGGGCCAAAAACATTCAGTACTTC. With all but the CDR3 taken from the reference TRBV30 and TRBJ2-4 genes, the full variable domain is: SQTIHQWPATLVQPVGSPLSLECTVEGTSNPNLYWYRQAAGRGLQLLFYSVGIGQISSEVPQNLSASRPQDRQFILSSKKLLLSDSGFYLCAWRGTGAKNIQYFGAGTRLSVL.